The clone carrying this T cell receptor beta chain was seen a few times. What it recognizes is unknown. The CDR3 is 15 residues long. The germline CDR1 and CDR2 sequences are SGHVS and FQNEAQ. Between the trimmed V and J ends, which lost 5 bases and 1 base, there was a span of 15 bases. In making TCR beta libraries, quantitative 5'-RACE with molecular barcodes was used. From the 5' RACE reads, TCRdb called clonotypes with MiXCR, one entry per CDR3 protein. The sample contains about 340,000 distinct CDR3 sequences, less than 9.5% of which appear only once. The sample comes from a study of CD8 T cells in ankylosing spondylitis. Notes on the study in general: Clones linked to disease were reported to show significant enrichment in matched ankylosing spondylitis synovial fluid. Disease-linked clones proved CD8+ and comparatively uncommon in peripheral blood. Apparently characteristic of ankylosing spondylitis blood was a TCR beta motif (under ten highly homologous variants). Some of these motif variants have turned up before, in reports on reactive arthritis synovial fluid and blood.

The sequenced sample consisted of blood, either unsorted or a sorted T cell fraction (not recorded which). The gene calls are TRBV7-8 and TRBJ2-7; D perhaps matches TRBD1 (6 bases). This receptor was taken from a male donor with ankylosing spondylitis. The CDR3 bases are TGTGCCAGCAGCGACCAAAACAGGGAATCCTACGAGCAGTACTTC. Amino acid sequence: CASSDQNRESYEQYF.